Each of the 31 T cell receptor beta chains below was sequenced from the same sample in a study of cytomegalovirus exposure and HLA in healthy donors. The PCR was carried out with 60 Vbeta primers and 13 Jbeta primers. The table came from immunoSEQ multiplex PCR; TCRdb's copy has only in-frame clones and leaves some out. The data show more than 95,000 clones, about 70% seen once. Sequenced input: PBMCs. These receptor sequences come from a man aged 30 to 39 in good health and CMV-seronegative.

The CDR3 DNA sequence: TGTGCCAGCAGCCCCAGGCGAGGGAGGGCGAACAATGAGCAGTTCTTC. Amino acid sequence: CASSPRRGRANNEQFF. V is TRBV4-2 and J is TRBJ2-1; 7 positions agree with TRBD2. From germline, CDR1 is LGHNA and CDR2 YNFKEQ. Trimming at V came to 4 bases and at J to 5 bases, leaving 11 bases not matched to a gene. The CDR3 is 16 amino acids.

This clone was detected only once. The V gene is TRBV19, the J gene TRBJ2-7, with 7 bases matching TRBD1. V dropped 3 bases and J dropped 6; count of bases not matched to a gene: 8. Germline assignment: CDR1 LNHDA and CDR2 SQIVND (reference sequence). The CDR3 spans 14 residues. The CDR3 nucleotides are TGTGCCAGTAGTATCGGGACAGTGGGTAGCGAGCAGTACTTC. This translates into CASSIGTVGSEQYF.

In regard to this clone: One end of the junction varies from germline; a read error may be responsible. The gene calls are TRBV19 and TRBJ1-5, with D possibly matching TRBD1 (5 bases). CDR3 length: 17 amino acids. Germline V gives CDR1 LNHDA, CDR2 SQIVND (reference sequence). For the CDR3, the DNA is TGTGCCAGTAGTACCCGGCGGACACCGTATAGCAATCAGCCCCAGCGTTTT. Its translation is CASSTRRTPYSNQPQRF.

In its sample, this clone was seen once. The rearrangement joins TRBV5-6 to TRBJ1-4; the D is unclear. V was pared by 1 base and J by 8 bases, with 9 bases between. This CDR3 has 13 residues. Germline loops: CDR1 SGHDT, CDR2 YYEEEE. DNA for the CDR3: TGTGCCAGCAGCTTGTACGGGGAGGAAAAACTGTTTTTT. Its protein product is CASSLYGEEKLFF.

This chain connects TRBV7-2 to TRBJ2-1; 10 bases are a match to TRBD1. The CDR3 contains 13 residues. Germline V lookup: CDR1 SGHTA, CDR2 FQGNSA. J lost 14 bases, V lost 1 base, and 5 bases had no gene match. CDR3 protein: CASSLDGTGVEFF. CDR3 bases: TGTGCCAGCAGCTTAGACGGGACAGGGGTGGAGTTCTTC.

The chain uses TRBV5-1 and TRBJ2-6; D remains unclear. Germline V lookup: CDR1 SGHRS, CDR2 YFSETQ. The germline V and J ends were trimmed by 0 bases and 0 bases, with 10 bases remaining between them. The CDR3 length is 17 residues. The CDR3: CASSLAPASSGANVLTF. Written as DNA, the CDR3 is TGCGCCAGCAGCTTGGCCCCCGCCAGCTCTGGGGCCAACGTCCTGACTTTC.

The chain employs TRBV7-9 and TRBJ2-7, with 8 nucleotides matching TRBD2. V shed 2 bases and J 7 bases; nucleotides not matched to a gene: 13. The germline CDR1 and CDR2 sequences are SEHNR and FQNEAQ (reference sequence). The CDR3 has 16 amino acids. The CDR3: CASSLMTSGSRGEQYF. The CDR3 bases are TGTGCCAGCAGCTTAATGACCAGCGGGAGTCGAGGAGAGCAGTACTTC.

The J gene is TRBJ2-3, the V gene TRBV28; D is uncertain. Germline-derived CDR1 and CDR2 are MDHEN and SYDVKM. This CDR3 has 12 amino acids. V was clipped by 6 bases and J by 1 base, with 5 bases between them. CDR3 residues: CASRRGTDTQYF. In DNA form, the CDR3 reads TGTGCCAGCAGGAGAGGCACAGATACGCAGTATTTT.

The chain links TRBV5-4 to TRBJ1-1, with D unresolved. The germline CDR1 and CDR2 sequences are SGHNT and YYREEE (reference sequence). The V gene lost 1 base and the J gene lost 5 bases, with 18 bases spanning the gap. The CDR3 contains 16 residues. CDR3 amino acids: CASSLPEGFPVTEAFF. CDR3 nucleotides: TGTGCCAGCAGCTTGCCAGAGGGCTTTCCTGTGACTGAAGCTTTCTTT.

This chain joins TRBV5-1 and TRBJ1-5; the match to TRBD1 covers 8 bases. Germline trimming cut 6 bases from V and 5 bases from J; bases unmatched to any gene: 10. CDR1 and CDR2 from the germline V gene are SGHRS and YFSETQ. The length of the CDR3 is 15 residues. CDR3 DNA sequence: TGCGCCAGCACCCCATTAGGACAGGGATATCAGCCCCAGCATTTT. Amino acids: CASTPLGQGYQPQHF.

This chain uses TRBV7-9 with TRBJ2-5, with D perhaps TRBD1 (6 bases). Germline values: CDR1 SEHNR, CDR2 FQNEAQ (reference sequence). V lost 4 bases and J lost 1, with 16 bases in between. There are 16 residues in the CDR3. The CDR3 loop reads CASSSSTPGVQETQYF. For the CDR3, the DNA is TGTGCCAGCAGCTCCTCCACCCCAGGGGTCCAAGAGACCCAGTACTTC.

The chain employs TRBV7-8 and TRBJ1-5; D unresolved. Germline V CDR1 and CDR2: SGHVS, FQNEAQ. The CDR3 extends over 14 amino acids. The V gene lost 0 bases and the J gene lost 1 base, with 4 bases spanning the gap. The CDR3 here is CASSLAQSNQPQHF. Written as DNA, the CDR3 is TGTGCCAGCAGCTTAGCGCAGAGCAATCAGCCCCAGCATTTT.

This clone was detected a few times. J is TRBJ2-1 and V is TRBV9, with 12 bases identical to TRBD2. Germline CDR1 reads SGDLS; CDR2 reads YYNGEE. Trimming took 4 bases from V and 6 from J; bases not matched to a gene: 5. This CDR3 has 15 residues. DNA of the CDR3: TGTGCCAGCAGCCTTCCGGGACTAGCGGGCAATGAGCAGTTCTTC. Translating gives CASSLPGLAGNEQFF.

This chain connects TRBV6-1 to TRBJ2-7; the D gene is possibly TRBD2 (5 bases). The germline gives CDR1 MNHNS, CDR2 SASEGT. This CDR3 has 12 amino acids. Trimming removed 8 bases at V and 2 bases at J, with 10 bases between. The CDR3 DNA follows: TGTGCCAGCGCCAGCGGACCCTACGAGCAGTACTTC. As protein: CASASGPYEQYF.

This sequence joins TRBV15 and TRBJ2-7; weak D call: TRBD2 (7 bases). Germline V gene lookup returns CDR1 LNHNV and CDR2 YYDKDF (reference sequence). V gave up 2 bases and J gave up 6 bases, with 8 bases separating them. The CDR3 covers 12 residues. CDR3 in amino acids: CATSRRGGEQYF. The CDR3 DNA reads TGTGCCACCAGCAGAAGGGGGGGCGAGCAGTACTTC.

The J gene is TRBJ2-5, the V gene TRBV27; 10 bases fit TRBD1. CDR3 length: 19 residues. The trim removed 1 base at V and 4 bases at J, leaving 15 bases unmatched. Germline assignment: CDR1 MNHEY and CDR2 SMNVEV (reference sequence). CDR3 amino acids: CASSLLRTSGQGFGETQYF. CDR3 coding DNA: TGTGCCAGCAGTTTATTGCGTACTTCGGGACAGGGGTTTGGAGAGACCCAGTACTTC.

This clone turned up a few times. The genes are TRBV13 and TRBJ2-7; TRBD2 matches 8 bases. Germline loops: CDR1 PRHDT, CDR2 FYEKMQ (reference sequence). Unmatched junction bases numbered 7, after V lost 3 bases and J lost 9 bases. The CDR3 contains 13 residues. For the CDR3, the DNA is TGTGCCAGCAGCTTTGAACGGGAGGGCTGGCAGTACTTC. Residues: CASSFEREGWQYF.

The chain uses TRBV5-6 and TRBJ2-5; D is possibly TRBD2 (6 bases). CDR3 size: 13 residues. Per the germline V gene, CDR1 is SGHDT and CDR2 is YYEEEE. The V and J ends lost 4 bases and 11 bases respectively, with 18 bases between them. CDR3 sequence reads: CASSPMGGEEQYF. The DNA for the CDR3 is TGTGCCAGCAGCCCAATGGGGGGAGAGGAGCAGTACTTC.

The rearrangement joins TRBV7-2 to TRBJ2-5; TRBD2 matches at 8 bases. Germline CDR1 SGHTA, CDR2 FQGNSA. The CDR3 sequence is 15 residues long. Trimming removed 5 bases from V and 11 bases from J; junction bases left unmatched: 16. CDR3 coding DNA: TGTGCCAGCAGCCCCCCCGGGACTAGGGGTGTCAAGCAGTACTTC. This codes for CASSPPGTRGVKQYF.

A few counts support this clone. The V gene is TRBV6-5, the J gene TRBJ2-2; 8 bases match TRBD1. The CDR3 is 14 amino acids. The V gene's germline CDR1 is MNHEY and CDR2 SVGAGI. Germline trimming cut 6 bases from V and 4 bases from J; bases unmatched to any gene: 4. CDR3 sequence: CASSAGTGTGELFF. The CDR3, as DNA: TGTGCCAGCAGCGCTGGGACAGGCACCGGGGAGCTGTTTTTT.

This clone was found a few times. The chain joins TRBV29-1 to TRBJ2-5, with D possibly TRBD2 on 6 matching bases. From germline, CDR1 is SQVTM and CDR2 ANQGSEA. The CDR3 is 14 amino acids. V dropped 5 bases and J dropped 5 bases, with 18 bases sitting between them. The DNA of the CDR3 is TGCAGCGTTATTGGTCATGGCGGAGGGGAGACCCAGTACTTC. The encoded protein is CSVIGHGGGETQYF.

This clone was detected only a few times. The genes are TRBV28 and TRBJ1-1; TRBD1 is a possible D gene (6 bases). V lost 6 bases to trimming and J lost 1 base, with 12 bases between them. Germline V gene data show CDR1 as MDHEN and CDR2 as SYDVKM. CDR3 length: 14 residues. The CDR3 spells CASSPGTTNTEAFF. The CDR3 DNA reads as TGTGCCAGCAGCCCGGGGACAACGAACACTGAAGCTTTCTTT.

The chain combines TRBV6-1 with TRBJ1-5; the match to TRBD1 covers 8 bases. The CDR3 contains 13 residues. In germline, CDR1 is MNHNS, CDR2 SASEGT. Trimming took 6 bases from V and 7 from J; bases not matched to a gene: 5. As DNA, the CDR3 is TGTGCCAGCAGAGAGACAGGGGACCAGCCCCAGCATTTT. Amino acid sequence: CASRETGDQPQHF.

The gene calls are TRBV25-1 and TRBJ2-7; 8 nucleotides line up with TRBD1. CDR1 MGHDK and CDR2 SYGVNS come from the germline V gene. The trim removed 7 bases at V and 4 bases at J, leaving 6 bases unmatched. The CDR3 has 13 amino acids. Here the CDR3 reads CASNGDRLYEQYF. CDR3 DNA: TGTGCCAGCAACGGGGACAGGCTGTACGAGCAGTACTTC.

V and J are TRBV7-2 and TRBJ2-1, with 9 bases aligning to TRBD2. V lost 5 bases and J lost 0; bases outside the gene matches: 5. Germline-derived CDR1 and CDR2 are SGHTA and FQGNSA. The CDR3 has 16 amino acids. The CDR3 DNA reads as TGTGCCAGCAGCCAAGGACTAGCGAGCTCCTACAATGAGCAGTTCTTC. Translated: CASSQGLASSYNEQFF.

This chain joins TRBV7-2 and TRBJ2-5; TRBD2 matches at 12 bases. V shed 5 bases, J shed 4 bases, and the junction held 2 bases outside the gene matches. The CDR3 sequence is 14 residues long. Germline V gene data show CDR1 as SGHTA and CDR2 as FQGNSA. In nucleotides, the CDR3 is TGTGCCAGCAGCCGGGGACTAGCGGGAGAGACCCAGTACTTC. This translates into CASSRGLAGETQYF.

The V call is TRBV7-2, the J call TRBJ1-1, with D perhaps matching TRBD1 (5 bases). The CDR3 runs 15 residues. V lost 2 bases and J 1 base, leaving 11 bases between the germline ends. Germline V gives CDR1 SGHTA, CDR2 FQGNSA. CDR3 residues: CASSLSYQGNTEAFF. Here the CDR3 DNA reads TGTGCCAGCAGCTTATCTTATCAGGGGAACACTGAAGCTTTCTTT.

The chain employs TRBV27 and TRBJ2-7; D unresolved. The CDR3 has 14 amino acids. The germline CDR1 and CDR2 sequences are MNHEY and SMNVEV (reference sequence). The germline V and J ends were trimmed by 4 bases and 3 bases, with 13 bases remaining between them. CDR3 amino acids: CASSSPQANYEQYF. DNA of the CDR3: TGTGCCAGCAGTTCCCCCCAGGCGAACTACGAGCAGTACTTC.

The V call is TRBV29-1, the J call TRBJ2-7; the match to TRBD1 covers 11 bases. Germline assignment: CDR1 SQVTM and CDR2 ANQGSEA. The CDR3 loop spans 13 amino acids. Unmatched junction bases numbered 5, after V lost 7 bases and J lost 3 bases. The CDR3 protein is CSGGDRGFYEQYF. CDR3 DNA: TGCAGCGGGGGGGACAGGGGGTTCTACGAGCAGTACTTC.

This clone was picked up a small number of times. The rearrangement uses TRBV25-1 and TRBJ1-5; tentative D call: TRBD1 (6 bases). This CDR3 region has 14 residues. Germline CDR1 MGHDK, CDR2 SYGVNS. V lost 2 bases, J lost 5 bases, and 10 bases lay in between. The CDR3 DNA sequence: TGTGCCAGCAGTGAACTGTCAGGGGATCAGCCCCAGCATTTT. It is translated as CASSELSGDQPQHF.

This clone was detected once. The gene calls are TRBV11-2 and TRBJ2-1; 9 nucleotides align to TRBD2. CDR1 is SGHAT and CDR2 is FQNNGV in the germline V gene. CDR3 length: 16 residues. The V gene end was trimmed by 1 base and the J gene end by 7 bases; junction bases not matched to a gene: 8. CDR3 in DNA: TGTGCCAGCAGCTTAGGGTGGGCTAGCGGGAATAATGAGCAGTTCTTC. Translated: CASSLGWASGNNEQFF.